This note documents a single T cell receptor (beta chain) sequence. This CDR3 has 13 residues. Germline-derived CDR1 and CDR2 are MGHRA and YSYEKL. V was trimmed by 3 bases and J by 1 base, leaving 6 bases between them. Study processing details: Estimated nucleated cell counts came from reference gene primer amplification. The repertoire was sequenced with immunoSEQ multiplex PCR; TCRdb's copy has only in-frame clones and lacks some. V, J and clone size are those of that table, while D and trimming were read from the DNA. The data show some 89,000 clones, roughly 89% seen once. The data stem from a study of blood T cell repertoires in COVID-19. Study in general: The United States, Italy and Spain supplied acute and convalescent COVID-19 samples. In each case, the material was cDNA or gDNA derived from T cells, B-cell-depleted T cells, or PBMCs.

The specimen was peripheral blood. This receptor was taken from a human donor in a cohort sampled during active COVID-19. The chain couples TRBV4-1 to TRBJ1-1, with D maybe TRBD1 (5 bases). The DNA for the CDR3 is TGCGCCAGCAGCCAGGGGGGGAACACTGAAGCTTTCTTT. As protein: CASSQGGNTEAFF.